These T cell receptor beta chains were read from a single sample in a study of T cell responses to AZD1222 COVID-19 vaccine. Sequenced by immunoSEQ multiplex PCR; TCRdb stores in-frame clones only, minus some. The table has some 140,000 clones, roughly 90% seen once. The sample was peripheral blood, taken on day 0 of AZD1222 vaccination. The receptors originated from an adult in good health. Each CDR3 is given with its conserved first and last residue. The order of the fields is clone size, V gene, J gene, D gene, CDR3 DNA, CDR3 protein. A D gene is named only where the DNA matches it firmly. Part of the rows lack a size; the others show once, few, many or a class for expanded clones.

few	TRBV6-2/TRBV6-3	TRBJ2-3	TRBD1	TGTGCCAGCAGCACCCCGACAGGGGGCCAGGATACGCAGTATTTT	CASSTPTGGQDTQYF
NA	TRBV30	TRBJ1-1	NA	TGTGCCTGGAGACTCATTATGAACACTGAAGCTTTCTTT	CAWRLIMNTEAFF
NA	TRBV19	TRBJ2-7	NA	TGTGCCAGTAGTTCCTCCCGGGGGAGCTCCTACGAGCAGTACTTC	CASSSSRGSSYEQYF
NA	TRBV7-8	TRBJ1-2	NA	TGTGCCAGCAGCCCCCACCCCTCAGACTCCTATGGCTACACCTTC	CASSPHPSDSYGYTF
NA	TRBV6-5	TRBJ2-5	TRBD1	TGTGCCAGCAGCTTACAGGGGAAAGAGACCCAGTACTTC	CASSLQGKETQYF
NA	TRBV5-1	TRBJ2-2	NA	TGCGCCAGCAGCTTGGCTCGGGGGGAGCTGTTTTTT	CASSLARGELFF
few	TRBV7-3	TRBJ2-7	TRBD2	TGTGCCAGCAGCTTAACGGGAACCTGGTCTCGGACTAGCGGGAGCTACGAGCAGTACTTC	CASSLTGTWSRTSGSYEQYF
NA	TRBV4-1	TRBJ1-2	TRBD1	TGCGCCAGCAGCCATGGACAGGGGTATGGCTACACCTTC	CASSHGQGYGYTF
NA	TRBV6-6	TRBJ1-1	NA	TGTGCCAGCAGTCCCAGGGGCCCAACCGGGGGTGAAGCTTTCTTT	CASSPRGPTGGEAFF
NA	TRBV11-3	TRBJ2-1	TRBD2	TGTGCCAGCAGCTTAGAGGGACTAGCGCCCTACAATGAGCAGTTCTTC	CASSLEGLAPYNEQFF
few	TRBV24-1	TRBJ1-5	TRBD1	TGTGCCACCAGTGATAAGTCGACAGGGGCGAGGAATCAGCCCCAGCATTTT	CATSDKSTGARNQPQHF
NA	TRBV5-6	TRBJ2-3	NA	TGTGCCAGCAGCTTGGTCGGCACAGATACGCAGTATTTT	CASSLVGTDTQYF
NA	TRBV7-8	TRBJ1-2	TRBD1	TGTGCCAGCAGCCCGACAGGGGAAAATGGCTACACCTTC	CASSPTGENGYTF
NA	TRBV29-1	TRBJ2-7	TRBD1	TGCAGCGCTGCGACAGGGGGTTTGAGAGAGCAGTACTTC	CSAATGGLREQYF
NA	TRBV18	TRBJ1-1	NA	TGTGCCAGCTCACCGACAGGCGATGAAGCTTTCTTT	CASSPTGDEAFF
NA	TRBV19	TRBJ2-6	NA	TGTGCCAGTAGTATCGCAAGGGTAGGGAGCTCTGGGGCCAACGTCCTGACTTTC	CASSIARVGSSGANVLTF
NA	TRBV6-2/TRBV6-3	TRBJ2-4	TRBD2	TGTGCCAGCAGTCAAGGACTAGCGGGAGGGGTCAAAAACATTCAGTACTTC	CASSQGLAGGVKNIQYF
NA	TRBV28	TRBJ2-3	NA	TGTGCCAGCAGTTTGGACACAGATACGCAGTATTTT	CASSLDTDTQYF
NA	TRBV5-4	TRBJ2-7	TRBD2	TGTGCCAGCAGCGAGGGACTAGCAACCTACGAGCAGTACTTC	CASSEGLATYEQYF
NA	TRBV10-3	TRBJ1-3	NA	TGTGCCATCAGTGAGTCCGTCTCTGGAAACACCATATATTTT	CAISESVSGNTIYF
few	TRBV7-2	TRBJ2-7	TRBD2	TGTGCCAGCAGCAATCAGCGGGGGACCTACGAGCAGTACTTC	CASSNQRGTYEQYF
NA	TRBV11-1	TRBJ2-1	NA	TGTGCCAGCAGCTTAGCCTCGAGACTACGATACAATGAGCAGTTCTTC	CASSLASRLRYNEQFF
NA	TRBV19	TRBJ2-2	NA	TGTGCCAGGGCCCCAAGGAGTCACACCGGGGAGCTGTTTTTT	CARAPRSHTGELFF
NA	TRBV12-5	TRBJ2-3	TRBD2	TGTGCTAGTGGTTTGGTGGTGACTAGCTCGACAGATACGCAGTATTTT	CASGLVVTSSTDTQYF
NA	TRBV7-3	TRBJ2-5	NA	TGTGCCAGCAGCTTAATGGGTTTGGAGCAAGAGACCCAGTACTTC	CASSLMGLEQETQYF
NA	TRBV7-9	TRBJ2-1	TRBD2	TGTGCCAGCAGCTCCCCGACTAGCGGGGGGGCTCGAGTCGATGAGCAGTTCTTC	CASSSPTSGGARVDEQFF
NA	TRBV5-4	TRBJ2-3	NA	TGTGCCAGCAGCTTCCTAGCGACAGATACGCAGTATTTT	CASSFLATDTQYF
NA	TRBV28	TRBJ1-5	NA	TGTGCCAGCAGCCGGGGGGACGGGGGCAATCAGCCCCAGCATTTT	CASSRGDGGNQPQHF
NA	TRBV20-1	TRBJ1-2	NA	TGCAGTGCTAGACTGGGAGGTGGCTACACCTTC	CSARLGGGYTF
NA	TRBV11-2	TRBJ1-4	NA	TGTGCCAGCAGCTTCAGGGTATCTAATGAAAAACTGTTTTTT	CASSFRVSNEKLFF
NA	TRBV6-1	TRBJ2-6	NA	TGTGCCAGCAGACCTGGGGCCAACGTCCTGACTTTC	CASRPGANVLTF
NA	TRBV28	TRBJ2-3	TRBD2	TGTGCCAGCCTTGGGACTAGCGGGTTCACAGATACGCAGTATTTT	CASLGTSGFTDTQYF
few	TRBV20-1	TRBJ1-2	NA	TGCAGTGCTAGTGGCGGGGGGCTGTATGGCTACACCTTC	CSASGGGLYGYTF
NA	TRBV5-1	TRBJ1-1	NA	TGCGCCAGCAGCCCATTTTCAGTGGGGACTGAAGCTTTCTTT	CASSPFSVGTEAFF
NA	TRBV6-1	TRBJ2-2	NA	TGTGCCAGCAGTGAAGTGCGGGGTGGGGAGCTGTTTTTT	CASSEVRGGELFF
NA	TRBV7-2	TRBJ2-2	NA	TGTGCCAGCAGCTTATACGGCAAACCCGGGGAGCTGTTTTTT	CASSLYGKPGELFF
once	TRBV9	TRBJ2-5	NA	TGTGCCAGCAGCGTATTGTCAGGGGTAGAGACCCAGTACTTC	CASSVLSGVETQYF
once	TRBV4-3	TRBJ1-1	NA	TGCGCCAGCAGCCAGAGGGTTTCTATGAACACTGAAGCTTTCTTT	CASSQRVSMNTEAFF
NA	TRBV6-1	TRBJ2-1	TRBD2	TGTGCCAGCAGTGACGCCCTAGCGGGAGTGTGGAATGAGCAGTTCTTC	CASSDALAGVWNEQFF
NA	TRBV12-3/TRBV12-4	TRBJ2-1	NA	TGTGCCAGCAGTTGGGGGTCGGGGCATGAGCAGTTCTTC	CASSWGSGHEQFF
NA	TRBV6-1	TRBJ1-6	NA	TGTGCCAGCAGTGAGGGACAAACTTTTAATTCACCCCTCCACTTT	CASSEGQTFNSPLHF
NA	TRBV18	TRBJ2-1	TRBD1	TGTGCCAGCTCACCGCCGACAGGGAAGGGCTACAATGAGCAGTTCTTC	CASSPPTGKGYNEQFF